This T cell receptor (beta chain) was obtained from a study of PD-1 blockade in classical Hodgkin lymphoma. Study-level results: Why the repertoires differ is still unclear, perhaps disease activity or prior therapy. Diminished baseline TCR diversity has been reported in newly diagnosed patients relative to healthy donors.

Sample time point: newly diagnosed, previously untreated cHL patient sample. Magnetic depletion of non-target cells from thawed PBMCs yielded purified CD8+ T cells. The comparison group had newly diagnosed, previously untreated classical Hodgkin lymphoma. In the case of this clone: Its antigen is currently unknown.

Assay used: immunoSEQ multiplex PCR; TCRdb lists only in-frame clones, some missing. The data show approximately 9,000 clones, 91% seen once. Sample: CD8+ T cells from blood. The sequence came from a human donor with classical Hodgkin lymphoma.

The CDR3, as DNA: TGTGCCAGCAGCCAAGATCCCGGGGACACAGATACGCAGTATTTT. Its translation is CASSQDPGDTDTQYF. This chain links TRBV14 with TRBJ2-3, with a possible D match to TRBD2 (5 bases). Trimming took off 0 bases at V and 2 bases at J, with 9 bases between the two ends. CDR1 is SGHDN, CDR2 FVKESK, per germline. The length of the CDR3 is 15 residues.